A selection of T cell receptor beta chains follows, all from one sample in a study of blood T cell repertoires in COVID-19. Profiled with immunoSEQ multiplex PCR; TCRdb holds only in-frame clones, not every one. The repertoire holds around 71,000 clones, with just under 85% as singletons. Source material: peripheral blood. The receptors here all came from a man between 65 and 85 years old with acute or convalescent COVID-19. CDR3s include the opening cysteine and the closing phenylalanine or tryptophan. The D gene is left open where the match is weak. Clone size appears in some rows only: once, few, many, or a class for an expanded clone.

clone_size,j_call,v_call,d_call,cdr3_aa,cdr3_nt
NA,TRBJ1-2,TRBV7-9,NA,CASSSPRHTNYGYTF,TGTGCCAGCAGCTCCCCCAGACATACTAACTATGGCTACACCTTC
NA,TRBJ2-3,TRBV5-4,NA,CASSVQGDTQYF,TGTGCCAGCAGCGTCCAGGGGGATACGCAGTATTTT
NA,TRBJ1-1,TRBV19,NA,CASSIGVGGAFF,TGTGCCAGTAGTATAGGCGTCGGGGGGGCTTTCTTT
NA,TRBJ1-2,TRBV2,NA,CASSEAPTLANYGYTF,TGTGCCAGCAGTGAAGCGCCAACATTGGCTAACTATGGCTACACCTTC
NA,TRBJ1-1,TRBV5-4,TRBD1,CASSPQTGGNTEAFF,TGTGCCAGCAGCCCCCAAACAGGGGGCAACACTGAAGCTTTCTTT
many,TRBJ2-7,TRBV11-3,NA,CASSMGATGSYEQYF,TGTGCCAGCAGCATGGGAGCCACCGGTTCCTACGAGCAGTACTTC
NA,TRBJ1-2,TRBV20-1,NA,CSASLNYGYTF,TGCAGTGCTAGTTTAAACTATGGCTACACCTTC
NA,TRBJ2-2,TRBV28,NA,CASRPQGYTGELFF,TGTGCCAGCAGACCGCAGGGATACACCGGGGAGCTGTTTTTT
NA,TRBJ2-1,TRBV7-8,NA,CASSPGLLYRDIANNEQFF,TGTGCCAGCAGCCCGGGGCTCTTATACCGGGACATAGCAAACAATGAGCAGTTCTTC
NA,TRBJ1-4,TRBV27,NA,CASSSRTELTTNEKLFF,TGTGCCAGCAGTTCTAGGACAGAACTTACAACTAATGAAAAACTGTTTTTT
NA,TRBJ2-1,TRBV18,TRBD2,CASSPPQREGWNEQFF,TGTGCCAGCTCACCACCTCAGCGGGAGGGCTGGAATGAGCAGTTCTTC
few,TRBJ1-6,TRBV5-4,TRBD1,CASSPGPGTGNSPLHF,TGTGCCAGCAGCCCCGGTCCCGGGACAGGAAATTCACCCCTCCACTTT